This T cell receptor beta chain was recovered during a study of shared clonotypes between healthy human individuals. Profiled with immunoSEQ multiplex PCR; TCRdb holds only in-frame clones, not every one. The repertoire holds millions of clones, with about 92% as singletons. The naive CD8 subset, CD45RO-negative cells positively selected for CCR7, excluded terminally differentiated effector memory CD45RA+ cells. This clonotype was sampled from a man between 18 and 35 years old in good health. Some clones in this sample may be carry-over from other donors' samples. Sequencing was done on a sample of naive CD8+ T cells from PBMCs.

CDR3 sequence: CASSVGDWGYEQYF. DNA of the CDR3: TGTGCCAGCAGCGTAGGGGACTGGGGTTACGAGCAGTACTTC. The chain uses TRBV9 and TRBJ2-7; perhaps TRBD2 as D (6 bases). This CDR3 region has 14 residues. CDR1 is SGDLS and CDR2 is YYNGEE in the germline V gene. The V end lost 0 bases, the J end lost 4 bases, and 11 bases lay between the germline ends.